The 27 T cell receptor beta chains below come from one sample, sequenced in a study of CD8+ T cells in alopecia areata. Following RNA extraction, reverse transcription yielded cDNA that acted as the sequencing template. Method: immunoSEQ multiplex PCR; TCRdb's copy keeps in-frame clones and lacks some. The repertoire holds about 110,000 clones, 45% to 60% seen once, with around 23% in the top ten. Sequencing used NKG2D-low CD8+ T cells sorted from blood. These receptors all stem from a human donor with alopecia areata.

V and J are TRBV5-1 and TRBJ1-1, with 8 nucleotides matching TRBD1. The CDR3 has 14 amino acids. Looked up from germline, CDR1 is SGHRS and CDR2 is YFSETQ. After removal of 0 bases from V and 6 bases from J, the junction contained 4 bases not matched to a gene. The CDR3 spells CASSLAGGASEAFF. The CDR3 region has the DNA TGCGCCAGCAGCTTGGCAGGGGGCGCGTCTGAAGCTTTCTTT.

This clone was detected only a few times. The V and J genes are TRBV4-2 and TRBJ2-7, with 10 bases identical to TRBD2. From germline, CDR1 is LGHNA and CDR2 YNFKEQ. Unmatched junction bases numbered 3, after V lost 2 bases and J lost 2 bases. The CDR3 runs 15 residues. The CDR3 DNA sequence: TGTGCCAGCAGCCAATCCCTAGCGGGAGCCTACGAGCAGTACTTC. Translated, it gives CASSQSLAGAYEQYF.

The chain links TRBV10-3 to TRBJ2-7; 7 positions match TRBD2. The CDR3 length is 13 residues. CDR1 is ENHRY and CDR2 is SYGVKD in the germline V gene. The V segment lost 10 bases and the J segment 2 bases; nucleotides outside the gene matches: 8. This CDR3 reads CATSSGSPYEQYF. In DNA form, the CDR3 reads TGTGCCACAAGTAGCGGGTCGCCCTACGAGCAGTACTTC.

V and J are TRBV29-1 and TRBJ1-4; D is unresolved. The CDR3 totals 13 residues. Germline CDR1 is SQVTM and CDR2 is ANQGSEA. Deletions cut 4 bases from V and 7 bases from J, with 13 bases between. CDR3: CSVVGPSGEKLFF. CDR3 coding DNA: TGCAGCGTTGTAGGTCCGTCGGGTGAAAAACTGTTTTTT.

V usage is TRBV30 and J usage is TRBJ2-7, with 9 positions matching TRBD1. Trimming cost V 8 bases and J 5 bases; bases outside gene matches: 7. In germline, CDR1 is GTSNPN, CDR2 SVGIG (reference sequence). The length of the CDR3 is 12 residues. The CDR3 DNA sequence: TGTGCCGGAAGCGGGACAGGGAACGAGCAGTACTTC. Translating it yields CAGSGTGNEQYF.

The chain uses TRBV28 and TRBJ2-2; tentatively, D is TRBD1 (6 bases). CDR3 size: 15 residues. V was clipped by 5 bases and J by 7 bases, with 17 bases between them. CDR1 and CDR2 from the germline V gene are MDHEN and SYDVKM. The DNA for the CDR3 is TGTGCCAGCAGTCCACCAACAGGGAAGAGCGGGGAGCTGTTTTTT. This gives the protein CASSPPTGKSGELFF. The whole variable domain, filled in from reference TRBV28 and TRBJ2-2, reads DVKVTQSSRYLVKRTGEKVFLECVQDMDHENMFWYRQDPGLGLRLIYFSYDVKMKEKGDIPEGYSVSREKKERFSLILESASTNQTSMYLCASSPPTGKSGELFFGEGSRLTVL.

This chain connects TRBV27 to TRBJ2-7, with a possible D match to TRBD2 (5 bases). V was cut by 2 bases and J by 6 bases, with 5 bases left in between. Per the germline V gene, CDR1 is MNHEY and CDR2 is SMNVEV (reference sequence). This CDR3 is 11 amino acids long. The CDR3 protein is CASSLGSEQYF. The CDR3 DNA follows: TGTGCCAGCAGTTTAGGGAGCGAGCAGTACTTC.

The chain uses TRBV19 and TRBJ2-7; 9 nucleotides match TRBD1. In germline, CDR1 is LNHDA, CDR2 SQIVND (reference sequence). V lost 2 bases, J lost 3 bases, and 5 bases stayed unmatched. This CDR3 is built from 15 residues. CDR3 bases: TGTGCCAGTAGTATATGGACAGGGGCTCTCTACGAGCAGTACTTC. This sequence encodes CASSIWTGALYEQYF.

This clone was detected only a few times. This CDR3 reads CSVDNRAGELFF. Written as DNA, the CDR3 is TGCAGCGTTGATAACAGGGCCGGGGAGCTGTTTTTT. This chain links TRBV29-1 with TRBJ2-2; weak D call: TRBD1 (6 bases). Germline loops: CDR1 SQVTM, CDR2 ANQGSEA. The length of the CDR3 is 12 residues. The ends were cut back, 3 bases at V and 6 bases at J, with 8 bases in the middle.

This chain joins TRBV4-1 and TRBJ1-2, with D uncertain. The CDR3 totals 13 residues. V lost 1 base, J lost 5 bases, and 8 bases lay in between. CDR1 is MGHRA, CDR2 YSYEKL, per germline. The CDR3 coding sequence is TGCGCCAGCAGCCAAGCGTCCCGGTATGGCTACACCTTC. It translates to CASSQASRYGYTF.

The genes are TRBV2 and TRBJ2-1; D call uncertain. The V and J ends lost 1 base and 10 bases respectively, with 8 bases between them. CDR1 and CDR2 from the germline V gene are SNHLY and FYNNEI. The CDR3 sequence is 12 residues long. DNA for the CDR3: TGTGCCAGCAGTGAAGGGTCCTCGGAGCAGTTCTTC. Its protein product is CASSEGSSEQFF.

This clone was counted between two and nine times. V is TRBV27 and J is TRBJ1-1; D possibly corresponds to TRBD1 (6 bases). CDR1 and CDR2 (germline): MNHEY, SMNVEV (reference sequence). The CDR3 totals 14 residues. V lost 0 bases and J lost 8, with 13 bases in between. The DNA of the CDR3 is TGTGCCAGCAGTTTATCTTGGGGGACACACGAAGCTTTCTTT. Its translation is CASSLSWGTHEAFF.

The CDR3 nucleotides are TGTGCCAGTAGGAGCTTCAATGCAGCCGGGGAGCTGTTTTTT. Encoded protein: CASRSFNAAGELFF. This rearrangement joins TRBV19 to TRBJ2-2; D not certain. The CDR3 is 14 amino acids. Germline assignment: CDR1 LNHDA and CDR2 SQIVND (reference sequence). With 6 bases removed from V and 6 bases from J, the gap between germline ends came to 14 bases.

The chain has TRBV13 and TRBJ1-1, with TRBD1 as a possible D gene (6 bases). V lost 1 base and J lost 4, with 10 bases in between. This CDR3 is 14 amino acids long. CDR1 is PRHDT, CDR2 FYEKMQ, per germline (reference sequence). CDR3 sequence: CASSLAGGSTEAFF. The CDR3 nucleotides read TGTGCCAGCAGCTTAGCGGGGGGCAGCACTGAAGCTTTCTTT. The full variable domain, with the rest looked up from reference TRBV13 and TRBJ1-1, is AAGVIQSPRHLIKEKRETATLKCYPIPRHDTVYWYQQGPGQDPQFLISFYEKMQSDKGSIPDRFSAQQFSDYHSELNMSSLELGDSALYFCASSLAGGSTEAFFGQGTRLTVV.

The CDR3 DNA reads as TGTGCCAGCAGCCTAGAGGTAGCGGGTCAAGAGACCCAGTACTTC. Amino acids: CASSLEVAGQETQYF. The chain has TRBV28 and TRBJ2-5; 7 bases are a match to TRBD2. Per the germline V gene, CDR1 is MDHEN and CDR2 is SYDVKM. The CDR3 spans 15 residues. The V gene end was trimmed by 6 bases and the J gene end by 2 bases; junction bases not matched to a gene: 9.

This chain links TRBV2 with TRBJ2-7, with D maybe TRBD2 (6 bases). The CDR3 spans 15 residues. Germline CDR1 reads SNHLY; CDR2 reads FYNNEI. The V and J ends lost 5 bases and 1 base respectively, with 15 bases between them. The CDR3 is CASSLEGLASYEQYF. The CDR3 DNA reads as TGTGCCAGCAGTTTAGAGGGGCTAGCGTCCTACGAGCAGTACTTC.

This chain uses TRBV5-4 with TRBJ2-7, with 9 bases fitting TRBD2. The CDR3 is made up of 15 amino acids. Germline V gene sequence: CDR1 SGHNT, CDR2 YYREEE (reference sequence). V was pared by 1 base and J by 5 bases, with 7 bases of the junction left unmatched. CDR3 sequence: CASSLIRTSVDEQYF. The CDR3 DNA sequence: TGTGCCAGCAGCTTGATACGGACTAGCGTCGACGAGCAGTACTTC.

The V and J genes are TRBV29-1 and TRBJ1-1; D possibly corresponds to TRBD1 (6 bases). Looked up from germline, CDR1 is SQVTM and CDR2 is ANQGSEA. The ends were cut back, 5 bases at V and 1 base at J, with 8 bases in the middle. The CDR3 spans 12 residues. CDR3 coding DNA: TGCAGCGTTCTAGGGGGGAACACTGAAGCTTTCTTT. It is translated as CSVLGGNTEAFF.

This chain joins TRBV20-1 and TRBJ2-7; D unresolved. Between the trimmed V and J ends, which lost 2 bases and 5 bases, there was a span of 7 bases. Germline V gene sequence: CDR1 DFQATT, CDR2 SNEGSKA (reference sequence). The CDR3 sequence is 11 residues long. The CDR3 loop is CSARHEHEQYF. The CDR3 DNA is TGCAGTGCTAGACACGAACACGAGCAGTACTTC.

The chain uses TRBV4-1 and TRBJ1-1, with D perhaps TRBD1 (6 bases). The germline gives CDR1 MGHRA, CDR2 YSYEKL. There are 13 residues in the CDR3. V gave up 5 bases and J gave up 5 bases, with 12 bases separating them. CDR3 amino acids: CASSFGGRTEAFF. CDR3 sequence (DNA): TGCGCCAGCAGCTTTGGGGGCAGGACTGAAGCTTTCTTT.

This clone was seen more than once but under ten times. V is TRBV7-9 and J is TRBJ2-7; TRBD1 agrees at 8 bases. This CDR3 has 14 residues. V lost 4 bases, J lost 0 bases, and 2 bases stayed unmatched. CDR1 SEHNR and CDR2 FQNEAQ come from the germline V gene (reference sequence). DNA of the CDR3: TGTGCCAGCAGCTCGGACAGGGACTCCTACGAGCAGTACTTC. Translation: CASSSDRDSYEQYF. The full variable domain, completed using reference TRBV7-9 and TRBJ2-7, is DTGVSQNPRHKITKRGQNVTFRCDPISEHNRLYWYRQTLGQGPEFLTYFQNEAQLEKSRLLSDRFSAERPKGSFSTLEIQRTEQGDSAMYLCASSSDRDSYEQYFGPGTRLTVT.

This clone was recorded once. This CDR3 reads CASSATGGNTEAFF. The CDR3 region has the DNA TGCGCCAGCAGTGCAACGGGAGGGAACACTGAAGCTTTCTTT. V gene TRBV5-1 combines with J gene TRBJ1-1, with D unresolved. The CDR3 is made up of 14 amino acids. With 5 bases removed from V and 1 base from J, the gap between germline ends came to 12 bases. The germline V gene encodes CDR1 SGHRS and CDR2 YFSETQ.

The genes are TRBV27 and TRBJ2-2, with 7 bases that match TRBD2. CDR3 size: 13 residues. Germline CDR1 MNHEY, CDR2 SMNVEV (reference sequence). Trimming took 2 bases from V and 6 from J; bases not matched to a gene: 0. The CDR3 bases are TGTGCCAGCAGTTTAGGACTAGCCGGGGAGCTGTTTTTT. It yields the protein CASSLGLAGELFF.

J is TRBJ2-1 and V is TRBV7-9; TRBD1 agrees at 9 bases. V lost 0 bases to trimming and J lost 2 bases; unmatched junction nucleotides: 2. CDR1 SEHNR and CDR2 FQNEAQ come from the germline V gene (reference sequence). The CDR3 runs 16 residues. CDR3: CASSLATGGTYNEQFF. Written as DNA, the CDR3 is TGTGCCAGCAGCTTAGCGACAGGGGGAACCTACAATGAGCAGTTCTTC.

This rearrangement joins TRBV11-2 to TRBJ2-7, with 12 bases fitting TRBD2. Germline V lookup: CDR1 SGHAT, CDR2 FQNNGV. This CDR3 has 14 residues. Trimming cost V 2 bases and J 6 bases; bases outside gene matches: 2. This CDR3 reads CASSLRLAGVEQYF. DNA of the CDR3: TGTGCCAGCAGCTTAAGACTAGCGGGAGTCGAGCAGTACTTC. The full variable domain, in which reference TRBV11-2 and TRBJ2-7 provide the parts outside the CDR3, is EAGVAQSPRYKIIEKRQSVAFWCNPISGHATLYWYQQILGQGPKLLIQFQNNGVVDDSQLPKDRFSAERLKGVDSTLKIQPAKLEDSAVYLCASSLRLAGVEQYFGPGTRLTVT.

The chain recombines TRBV5-1 with TRBJ2-7, with 9 bases matching TRBD1. The germline CDR1 and CDR2 sequences are SGHRS and YFSETQ. The CDR3 extends over 14 amino acids. V gave up 1 base and J gave up 4 bases; unmatched junction bases: 3. The CDR3 region has the DNA TGCGCCAGCAGCTTGTCCGGGACAGGGTACGAGCAGTACTTC. It specifies CASSLSGTGYEQYF.

This rearrangement joins TRBV14 to TRBJ1-1; D uncertain. This CDR3 has 13 amino acids. The germline V gene has CDR1 SGHDN and CDR2 FVKESK. V lost 6 bases to trimming and J lost 7 bases, with 15 bases between them. This CDR3 reads CASSVETALEAFF. The CDR3 region has the DNA TGTGCCAGCAGTGTTGAAACAGCCCTTGAAGCTTTCTTT.